Detailed here is one TCR beta chain. Its specificity is not known. The sample is drawn from a study of CD8 T cell repertoires and HIV-1 epitope variants. Whole-study context: Each of Twenty-five Gag and Nef epitope peptides stimulated a separate culture. Controls were a CMV, EBV and flu pool, Ebola AY9, and no peptide. Enriched T cells were co-cultured with equal numbers of autologous T cell-negative antigen-presenting cells.

Germline V gene lookup returns CDR1 DFQATT and CDR2 SNEGSKA (reference sequence). V was trimmed by 6 bases and J by 11 bases, leaving 11 bases between them. The CDR3 is 11 residues long. Produced via immunoSEQ multiplex PCR; TCRdb's table is partial and in-frame only. The data contain several thousand clones, approximately 65% of them singletons. This receptor was obtained from a male donor with HIV. This sequence joins TRBV20-1 and TRBJ2-6; the D is unclear. Material for sequencing was cultured CD8+ T cells derived from PBMCs. CDR3 amino acids: CSAQELDVLTF. In DNA form, the CDR3 reads TGCAGTGCCCAGGAATTAGACGTCCTGACTTTC.